Following are 4 T cell receptor beta chains from one sample sequenced in a study of CD8+CD57+ T cells in acquired aplastic anemia (dated by TCRdb to between 2017 and 2018). Expansion of CD8+CD57+ cells had been shown by flow cytometry in the patients chosen for sequencing. Sequencing took place on an Illumina HiSeq 2000. Profiling of TCR beta VDJ combinations and CDR3 sequences used genomic DNA as the template. TCRdb passed the public sequencing reads through fastp at Q25 and MiXCR, retaining productive beta sequences. Rows are combined by CDR3 protein, so each entry shows the most common genes and DNA. The sample yields approximately 150,000 distinct CDR3 sequences; more than 45% were counted once. The ten largest make up 0.85% to 1.2% of the sample. The source material was sorted CD4+, CD8+, or CD8+CD57+ T cells (not recorded which) from PBMCs. These receptors were collected from a human donor with aplastic anemia.

The rearrangement joins TRBV7-2 to TRBJ2-7, with 8 bases fitting TRBD1. CDR1 and CDR2 (germline): SGHTA, FQGNSA. CDR3 length: 15 amino acids. V lost 5 bases and J lost 0; bases outside the gene matches: 6. The DNA of the CDR3 is TGTGCCAGCAGCCCCCGGGACAGGCCCTCCTACGAGCAGTACTTC. This gives the protein CASSPRDRPSYEQYF.

V gene TRBV11-2 combines with J gene TRBJ2-7; either TRBD1 or TRBD2 may fit D (5 bases each). Trimming took off 6 bases at V and 4 bases at J, with 13 bases between the two ends. From germline, CDR1 is SGHAT and CDR2 FQNNGV. There are 13 residues in the CDR3. The CDR3 DNA follows: TGTGCCAGCAGAGGGACCTCGGGGTACGAGCAGTACTTC. This encodes CASRGTSGYEQYF.

CDR3: CASSLGSGDEQFF. As DNA, the CDR3 is TGTGCCAGCAGCTTAGGGTCTGGTGACGAGCAGTTCTTC. This chain uses TRBV7-7 with TRBJ2-1; the D is unclear. Trimming removed 1 base from V and 10 bases from J, with 11 bases in between. Germline V gives CDR1 SSHAT, CDR2 FNYEAQ (reference sequence). This CDR3 spans 13 amino acids.

CDR3: CASSPSNRQLPIGTDTQYF. The CDR3 DNA sequence: TGTGCCAGCAGCCCCTCAAATAGGCAACTCCCTATCGGGACAGATACGCAGTATTTT. The chain employs TRBV3-1 and TRBJ2-3; D not resolved. The germline V gene encodes CDR1 LGHDT and CDR2 YNNKEL (reference sequence). V was trimmed by 4 bases and J by 3 bases, leaving 26 bases between them. The CDR3 consists of 19 residues.